One and the same sample provided the 11 T cell receptor beta chains below, sequenced in a study of cytomegalovirus exposure and HLA in healthy donors. The PCR used 60 Vbeta and 13 Jbeta primers. Data came from immunoSEQ multiplex PCR; TCRdb stores just in-frame clones and leaves some out. The sample holds some 200,000 clones, 55% to 75% seen once. Sequencing was performed on PBMCs. These receptors came from a man between 40 and 49 years old in good health and CMV-seropositive.

The chain joins TRBV11-2 to TRBJ2-3; 7 bases align to TRBD2. V trimming: 5 bases; J trimming: 2 bases; junction bases outside the gene matches: 13. The CDR3 loop spans 17 amino acids. In germline, CDR1 is SGHAT, CDR2 FQNNGV. The CDR3 DNA follows: TGTGCCAGCAGCCCCGTAGCAGGGACTACCAACACAGATACGCAGTATTTT. It codes for CASSPVAGTTNTDTQYF.

Only one count was recorded for this clone. The rearrangement uses TRBV7-5 and TRBJ2-7; TRBD1 is taken as the D call from the table, unchecked against the DNA. TRBV7-5 is given as a pseudogene. The CDR3 totals 14 residues. The CDR3 DNA is TGTGTCAGAAGCCCCCAGGGGTTCTGTTCCGAGCAGTACTTC. Protein product: CVRSPQGFCSEQYF.

The sample holds a few counts of this clone. The chain uses TRBV7-7 and TRBJ2-5, with no clear D. Germline V lookup: CDR1 SSHAT, CDR2 FNYEAQ (reference sequence). V lost 5 bases to trimming and J lost 0 bases, with 10 bases between them. This CDR3 has 14 residues. DNA for the CDR3: TGTGCCAGCAGCCGCTCACCTAACCAAGAGACCCAGTACTTC. It yields the protein CASSRSPNQETQYF.

The sample holds a few counts of this clone. CDR3 loop: CASSPGQGASMNTEAFF. In DNA, the CDR3 is TGCGCCAGCAGCCCCGGACAGGGGGCGTCCATGAACACTGAAGCTTTCTTT. This chain uses TRBV5-1 with TRBJ1-1, with 11 bases lining up with TRBD1. Germline CDR1 and CDR2: SGHRS and YFSETQ. Losses at the gene ends were 4 bases for V and 0 bases for J; bases not matched to a gene: 8. CDR3 length: 17 amino acids. Complete variable domain (other parts from reference TRBV5-1 and TRBJ1-1): KAGVTQTPRYLIKTRGQQVTLSCSPISGHRSVSWYQQTPGQGLQFLFEYFSETQRNKGNFPGRFSGRQFSNSRSEMNVSTLELGDSALYLCASSPGQGASMNTEAFFGQGTRLTVV.

The chain recombines TRBV7-6 with TRBJ2-7, with TRBD2 matching 14 bases. The length of the CDR3 is 20 residues. Trimming cost V 5 bases and J 3 bases; bases outside gene matches: 18. The V gene's germline CDR1 is SGHVS and CDR2 FNYEAQ. The CDR3: CASSPHREGLAGGIVYEQYF. CDR3 DNA: TGTGCCAGCAGCCCGCACAGGGAAGGACTAGCGGGGGGAATAGTCTACGAGCAGTACTTC.

This chain uses TRBV2 with TRBJ1-4; tentative D call: TRBD1 (6 bases). V shed 1 base and J shed 8 bases, with 14 bases lying between them. The CDR3 runs 15 residues. The germline V gene encodes CDR1 SNHLY and CDR2 FYNNEI. CDR3 protein: CASSEGRGGAEKLFF. The CDR3 DNA follows: TGTGCCAGCAGTGAAGGGAGGGGGGGCGCGGAAAAACTGTTTTTT.

The J gene is TRBJ1-6, the V gene TRBV6-1, with D perhaps matching TRBD1 (5 bases). The CDR3 spans 13 residues. Looked up from germline, CDR1 is MNHNS and CDR2 is SASEGT. V dropped 9 bases and J dropped 11 bases, with 17 bases sitting between them. Here the CDR3 reads CASLFRTPTPLHF. The CDR3 bases are TGTGCCAGTTTATTTAGGACACCTACACCCCTCCACTTT.

The chain employs TRBV6-5 and TRBJ2-5, with 7 bases that match TRBD1. J lost 5 bases, V lost 6 bases, and 12 bases had no gene match. The CDR3 is 15 residues long. Germline-derived CDR1 and CDR2 are MNHEY and SVGAGI. CDR3 region: CASSSPGQPWETQYF. For the CDR3, the DNA is TGTGCCAGCAGCTCCCCGGGACAGCCCTGGGAGACCCAGTACTTC.

The chain has TRBV4-1 and TRBJ1-2; TRBD1 might be the D (5 bases). V lost 2 bases, J lost 3 bases, and 19 bases lay in between. CDR3 length equals 17 residues. Per germline, CDR1 MGHRA and CDR2 YSYEKL. CDR3 sequence: CASSQPRVSREDYGYTF. The DNA for the CDR3 is TGCGCCAGCAGCCAACCGAGAGTGAGCAGGGAGGACTATGGCTACACCTTC.

In its sample, this clone was seen a few times. V and J are TRBV28 and TRBJ1-3; 8 nucleotides align to TRBD1. The CDR3 consists of 14 residues. J lost 4 bases, V lost 4 bases, and 3 bases had no gene match. Germline CDR1 is MDHEN and CDR2 is SYDVKM. The CDR3 loop is CASSSGQDGNTIYF. CDR3 bases: TGTGCCAGCAGTTCGGGACAGGACGGAAACACCATATATTTT. Based on the CDR3 plus reference TRBV28 and TRBJ1-3, the full variable domain is DVKVTQSSRYLVKRTGEKVFLECVQDMDHENMFWYRQDPGLGLRLIYFSYDVKMKEKGDIPEGYSVSREKKERFSLILESASTNQTSMYLCASSSGQDGNTIYFGEGSWLTVV.

V and J are TRBV19 and TRBJ1-2; 10 bases line up with TRBD1. V was pared by 4 bases and J by 8 bases, with 10 bases of the junction left unmatched. The germline CDR1 and CDR2 sequences are LNHDA and SQIVND (reference sequence). The CDR3 contains 15 residues. This chain's CDR3 is CASSTTGTGDGGYTF. The DNA of the CDR3 is TGTGCCAGTAGTACCACCGGGACAGGGGACGGAGGCTACACCTTC.